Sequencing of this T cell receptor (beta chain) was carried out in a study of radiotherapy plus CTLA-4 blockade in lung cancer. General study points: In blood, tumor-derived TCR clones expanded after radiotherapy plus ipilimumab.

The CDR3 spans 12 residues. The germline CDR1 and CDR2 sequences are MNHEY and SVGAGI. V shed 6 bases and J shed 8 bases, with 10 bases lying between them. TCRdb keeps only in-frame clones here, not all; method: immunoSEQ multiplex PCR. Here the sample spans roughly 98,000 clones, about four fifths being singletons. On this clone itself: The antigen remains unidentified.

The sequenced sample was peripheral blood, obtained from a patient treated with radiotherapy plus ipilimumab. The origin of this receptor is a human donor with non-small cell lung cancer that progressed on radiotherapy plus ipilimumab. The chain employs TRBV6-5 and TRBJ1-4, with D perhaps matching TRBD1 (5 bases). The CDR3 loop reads CASRGWGEKLFF. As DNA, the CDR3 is TGTGCCAGCAGGGGTTGGGGGGAAAAACTGTTTTTT.